This T cell receptor (beta chain) was found in a study of blood T cell repertoires in COVID-19. About the research overall: Samples came from the United States, Italy and Spain, spanning acute and convalescent COVID-19.

The data were produced by immunoSEQ multiplex PCR, yet TCRdb's version contains in-frame clones alone and is incomplete. The data hold under 500,000 clones, with 80% to 90% observed a single time. The sequenced sample consisted of PBMCs or T cells enriched from blood (not recorded which). This TCR derives from a man younger than 45 who had recovered from COVID-19.

The CDR3 sequence: CASSFRDRGSFDQPQHF. CDR3 bases: TGTGCCAGCAGTTTCCGAGACAGGGGGTCTTTCGATCAGCCCCAGCATTTT. The chain employs TRBV28 and TRBJ1-5; 9 positions agree with TRBD1. CDR1 MDHEN and CDR2 SYDVKM come from the germline V gene. V trimming: 3 bases; J trimming: 5 bases; junction bases outside the gene matches: 11. This CDR3 contains 17 residues.